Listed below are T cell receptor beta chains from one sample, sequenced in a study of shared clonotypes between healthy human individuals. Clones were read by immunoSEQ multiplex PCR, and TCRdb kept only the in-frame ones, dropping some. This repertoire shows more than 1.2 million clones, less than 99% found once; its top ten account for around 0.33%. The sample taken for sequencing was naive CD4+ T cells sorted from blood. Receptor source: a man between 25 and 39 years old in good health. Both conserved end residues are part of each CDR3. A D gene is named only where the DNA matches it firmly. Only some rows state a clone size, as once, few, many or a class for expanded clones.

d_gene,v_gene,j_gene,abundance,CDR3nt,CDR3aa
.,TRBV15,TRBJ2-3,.,TGTGCCACCAGCAGAGATCGTGGCGGTACGCAGTATTTT,CATSRDRGGTQYF
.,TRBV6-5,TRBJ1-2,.,TGTGCCAGCAGTCCCGGGGGGAGTGGCTACACCTTC,CASSPGGSGYTF
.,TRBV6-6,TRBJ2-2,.,TGTGCCAGCAGTTACCAGACAGCAAACACCGGGGAGCTGTTTTTT,CASSYQTANTGELFF
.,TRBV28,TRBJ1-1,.,TGTGCCAGCATTGTTTCATTGAACACTGAAGCTTTCTTT,CASIVSLNTEAFF
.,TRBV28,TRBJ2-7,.,TGTGCCAGCAGTTTGAGCCGGGTGGGTGAGCAGTACTTC,CASSLSRVGEQYF
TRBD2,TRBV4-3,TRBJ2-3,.,TGCGCCAGCTCTAGACTAGCGGGAGGGCCCGGCACAGATACGCAGTATTTT,CASSRLAGGPGTDTQYF
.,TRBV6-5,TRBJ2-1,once,TGTGCCAGCAGTCCCCAGTCCTACAATGAGCAGTTCTTC,CASSPQSYNEQFF
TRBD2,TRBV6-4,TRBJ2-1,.,TGTGCCAGCAGTGGCCTAGCGGGTAACGGGGAGCAGTTCTTC,CASSGLAGNGEQFF
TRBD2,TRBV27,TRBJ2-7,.,TGTGCCAGCAGTCCACAGTTACTAGCGGCCTTCTCCTACGAGCAGTACTTC,CASSPQLLAAFSYEQYF
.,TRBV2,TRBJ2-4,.,TGTGCCAGCAGGGACGGCCCGGCGTACATTCAGTACTTC,CASRDGPAYIQYF
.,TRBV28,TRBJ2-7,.,TGTGCCAGCAGCCGACCTTCCTTGGGGGCCTCCTACGAGCAGTACTTC,CASSRPSLGASYEQYF
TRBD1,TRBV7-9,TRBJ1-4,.,TGTGCCAGCAGGATCGGGACAGCCTCAGCAACTGGCGAAAAACTGTTTTTT,CASRIGTASATGEKLFF
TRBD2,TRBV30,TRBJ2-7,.,TGTGCCTGGAGTGTTCGGGCCATAGCGGGACCTAATACCTACGAGCAGTACTTC,CAWSVRAIAGPNTYEQYF
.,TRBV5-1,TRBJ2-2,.,TGCGCCAGCAGCTTGGCGGCACTCGGTTCTGGGGAGCTGTTTTTT,CASSLAALGSGELFF
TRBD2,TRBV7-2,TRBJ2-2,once,TGTGCCAGCAGCCGCTCTAGCGGGAACACCGGGGAGCTGTTTTTT,CASSRSSGNTGELFF
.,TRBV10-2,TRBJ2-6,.,TGCGCCAGCAGAAGTACAGGGAAAATATCTGGGGCCAACGTCCTGACTTTC,CASRSTGKISGANVLTF
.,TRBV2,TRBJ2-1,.,TGTGCCAGCATTAGGGCGGTAGCTTACAATGAGCAGTTCTTC,CASIRAVAYNEQFF
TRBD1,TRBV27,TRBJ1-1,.,TGTGCCAGCAGCAGACAGGGGAGCACTGAAGCTTTCTTT,CASSRQGSTEAFF
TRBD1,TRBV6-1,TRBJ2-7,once,TGTGCCAGCAGTGAACCAAGGACAGGGGTCTACGAGCAGTACTTC,CASSEPRTGVYEQYF
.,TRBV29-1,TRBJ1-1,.,TGCAGCGTTGTGTCTCCTTGGACTGAAGCTTTCTTT,CSVVSPWTEAFF
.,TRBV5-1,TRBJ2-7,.,TGCGCCAGCAGCTCGGACGCGAGCTCCTACGAGCAGTACTTC,CASSSDASSYEQYF
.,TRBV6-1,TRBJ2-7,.,TGTGCCAGCAGTGCCTCCTTTTACGAGCAGTACTTC,CASSASFYEQYF
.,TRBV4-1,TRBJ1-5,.,TGCGCCAGCAGCCAAGATATGGGGACTAATCAGCCCCAGCATTTT,CASSQDMGTNQPQHF
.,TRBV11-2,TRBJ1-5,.,TGTGCCAGCAGCGAGGGGAATCGGCAGCCCCAGCATTTT,CASSEGNRQPQHF
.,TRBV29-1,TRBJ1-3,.,TGCAGCGTTGAAGAGGGCAGCTCTGGAAACACCATATATTTT,CSVEEGSSGNTIYF
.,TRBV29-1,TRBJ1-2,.,TGCAGCGTTGTACGCAGGGAAAATGGCTACACCTTC,CSVVRRENGYTF
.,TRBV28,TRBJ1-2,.,TGTGCCAGCAGTTTGTCCCCACGCCATGGCTACACCTTC,CASSLSPRHGYTF
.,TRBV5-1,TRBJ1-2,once,TGCGCCAGCAGAGCCCCGGGGCTCGGTGGCTACACCTTC,CASRAPGLGGYTF
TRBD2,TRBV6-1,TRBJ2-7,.,TGTGCCAGCAGTGGAGGGACTAGCGGGATCTACGAGCAGTACTTC,CASSGGTSGIYEQYF
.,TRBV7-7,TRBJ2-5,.,TGTGCCAGCAGCTTTAGGAGGCAAGAGACCCAGTACTTC,CASSFRRQETQYF
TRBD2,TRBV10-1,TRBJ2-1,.,TGCGCCAGCAGTGAGTCGACGGGCGGGAGGAGTGAGCAGTTCTTC,CASSESTGGRSEQFF
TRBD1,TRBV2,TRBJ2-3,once,TGTGCCAGCAGTGGACAGGGGAACACAGATACGCAGTATTTT,CASSGQGNTDTQYF
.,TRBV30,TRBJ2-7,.,TGTGCCTGGGGGAGGGGGACAAGTTCCTACGAGCAGTACTTC,CAWGRGTSSYEQYF
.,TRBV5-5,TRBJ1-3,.,TGTGCCAGCAGCTCTACCGGGATTAGCTCTGGAAACACCATATATTTT,CASSSTGISSGNTIYF
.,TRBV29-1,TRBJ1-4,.,TGCAGCGTTAAAATCTCGAATGAAAAACTGTTTTTT,CSVKISNEKLFF
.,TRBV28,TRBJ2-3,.,TGTGCCAGCAGTTTATTCCTGAGATCCACAGATACGCAGTATTTT,CASSLFLRSTDTQYF
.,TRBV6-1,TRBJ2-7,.,TGTGCCAGCACTATACTTAGCGGAGTTATCTACGAGCAGTACTTC,CASTILSGVIYEQYF
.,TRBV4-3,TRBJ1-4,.,TGCGCCAGCAGCCAAGATCCGGCTCATAATGAAAAACTGTTTTTT,CASSQDPAHNEKLFF
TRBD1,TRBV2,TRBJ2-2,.,TGTGCCAGCAGAAACCGGGACAGGTTCACCGGGGAGCTGTTTTTT,CASRNRDRFTGELFF
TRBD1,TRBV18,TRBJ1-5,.,TGTGCCAGCTCGGGGACAGGCAATCAGCCCCAGCATTTT,CASSGTGNQPQHF
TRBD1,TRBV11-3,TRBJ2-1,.,TGTGCCAGCAGGGGGACAGCCAACAATGAGCAGTTCTTC,CASRGTANNEQFF
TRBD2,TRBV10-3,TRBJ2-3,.,TGTGCCATCAGTGAGTCGGTAGCGGGAGACCGCCACACAGATACGCAGTATTTT,CAISESVAGDRHTDTQYF
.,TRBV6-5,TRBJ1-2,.,TGTGCCAGCAGTGTCGGGACTGACTATGGCTACACCTTC,CASSVGTDYGYTF
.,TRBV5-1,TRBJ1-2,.,TGCGCCAGCAGCCCGGGGGACTGGCTCTATGGCTACACCTTC,CASSPGDWLYGYTF
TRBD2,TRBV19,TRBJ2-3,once,TGTGCCAGTAGTCTAGCGGGGGTCACAGATACGCAGTATTTT,CASSLAGVTDTQYF
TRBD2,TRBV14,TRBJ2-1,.,TGTGCCAGCAGCCCGGTTCATTGGGCTAGCGGGATGGGTGAGCAGTTCTTC,CASSPVHWASGMGEQFF
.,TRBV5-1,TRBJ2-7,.,TGCGCCAGCAGCTTGGGAGGGGTGGGCGAGCAGTACTTC,CASSLGGVGEQYF
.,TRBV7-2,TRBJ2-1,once,TGTGCCAGCAGCCCGAAGGGGGTAGGAGAGCAGTTCTTC,CASSPKGVGEQFF